This entry describes one T cell receptor (beta chain). Its antigen is undetermined. This entry belongs to a study of shared clonotypes between healthy human individuals. Study as a whole: Each donor contributed plates that comprised three CD4 naive, three CD4 memory, two CD8 naive and one CD8 memory. Broader study findings: Non-shared clonotypes displayed generation probabilities falling below those of clonotypes present in all four donors. Naive CD4 clonotype sharing across a handful of donors was about 5%.

All the donors were Caucasian adults who lived in Nashville, Tennessee. TCRdb's copy holds only in-frame clones and misses some; the assay was immunoSEQ multiplex PCR. Among hundreds of thousands of clones listed, around four fifths were seen once. The germline gives CDR1 SGHTA, CDR2 FQGNSA. The ends lost 5 bases at V and 7 bases at J; junction bases unmatched: 10. The length of the CDR3 is 15 residues. The source material was memory CD4+ T cells sorted from blood. Indicated subset: CD45RA-negative fraction. This TCR was recovered from a woman aged 25 to 45 in good health. This chain uses TRBV7-2 with TRBJ2-7; the match to TRBD1 covers 11 bases. CDR3 sequence: CASSRDWTGGKEQYF. CDR3 nucleotides: TGTGCCAGCAGCCGCGATTGGACAGGGGGCAAAGAGCAGTACTTC.